This section outlines one T cell receptor (beta chain) sequence together with its context. The data stem from a study of blood T cell repertoires in COVID-19. TCRdb's copy holds only in-frame clones and misses some; the assay was immunoSEQ multiplex PCR. The sample lists around 300,000 clones; 70% to 90% were seen once. The source of this sequence is a woman in her 70s with acute or convalescent COVID-19. The sample taken for sequencing was peripheral blood.

The CDR3 DNA is TGCGCCAGCAGCCAAGATCATGGGAGAGGGAGCAATCAGCCCCAGCATTTT. It translates to CASSQDHGRGSNQPQHF. This chain links TRBV4-1 with TRBJ1-5, with unresolved D. The CDR3 consists of 17 residues. Germline V CDR1 and CDR2: MGHRA, YSYEKL. V lost 0 bases and J lost 1, with 13 bases in between.